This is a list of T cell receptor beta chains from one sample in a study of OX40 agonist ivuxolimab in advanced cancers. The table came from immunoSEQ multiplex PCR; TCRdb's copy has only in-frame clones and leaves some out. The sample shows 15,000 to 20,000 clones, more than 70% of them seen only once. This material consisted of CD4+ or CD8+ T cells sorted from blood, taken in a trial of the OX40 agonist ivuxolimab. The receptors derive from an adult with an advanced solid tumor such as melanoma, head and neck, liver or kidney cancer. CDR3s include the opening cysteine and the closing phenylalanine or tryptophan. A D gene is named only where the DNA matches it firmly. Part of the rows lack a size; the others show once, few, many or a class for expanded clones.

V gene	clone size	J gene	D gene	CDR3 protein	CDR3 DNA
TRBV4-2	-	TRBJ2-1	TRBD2	CASSPRTSGIYNEQFF	TGTGCCAGCAGCCCTCGGACTAGCGGGATATACAATGAGCAGTTCTTC
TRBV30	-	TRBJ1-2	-	CAWSTRQAKYGYTF	TGTGCCTGGAGTACGCGACAGGCAAAATATGGCTACACCTTC
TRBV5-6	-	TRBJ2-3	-	CASSLIVTGLSTDTQYF	TGTGCCAGCAGCTTGATAGTAACAGGGCTTAGCACAGATACGCAGTATTTT
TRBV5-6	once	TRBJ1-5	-	CASSLVNQPQHF	TGTGCCAGCAGCTTGGTCAATCAGCCCCAGCATTTT
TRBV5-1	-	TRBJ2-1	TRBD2	CASSITSGRTYNEQFF	TGCGCCAGCAGCATAACTAGCGGGAGAACTTACAATGAGCAGTTCTTC
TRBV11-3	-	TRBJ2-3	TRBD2	CASSPGLADTDTQYF	TGTGCCAGCAGCCCGGGACTAGCGGACACAGATACGCAGTATTTT
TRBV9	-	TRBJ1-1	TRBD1	CASSVSYRGLSEAFF	TGTGCCAGCAGCGTATCGTATAGGGGGCTTTCTGAAGCTTTCTTT
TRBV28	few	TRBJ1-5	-	CASSSGVNSNQPQHF	TGTGCCAGTTCCTCCGGGGTAAACAGCAATCAGCCCCAGCATTTT
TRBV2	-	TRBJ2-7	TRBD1	CASMGQASYEQYF	TGTGCCAGTATGGGACAGGCCTCCTACGAGCAGTACTTC
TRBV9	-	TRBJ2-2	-	CASSASQADANTGELFF	TGTGCCAGCAGCGCCTCTCAAGCGGACGCGAACACCGGGGAGCTGTTTTTT
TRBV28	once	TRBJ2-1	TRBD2	CASSPRTSGGPYNGQFF	TGTGCCAGCAGCCCGCGGACTAGCGGGGGGCCCTACAATGGGCAGTTCTTC
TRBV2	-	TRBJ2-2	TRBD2	CASSEWTSGRGGTGELFF	TGTGCCAGCAGTGAGTGGACTAGCGGGAGAGGTGGCACCGGGGAGCTGTTTTTT
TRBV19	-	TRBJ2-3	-	CASSIEGLADTQYF	TGTGCCAGTAGTATAGAGGGGCTAGCAGATACGCAGTATTTT
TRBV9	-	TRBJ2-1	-	CASSVGGRSGAYNEQFF	TGTGCCAGCAGCGTAGGGGGCCGGAGCGGAGCCTACAATGAGCAGTTCTTC
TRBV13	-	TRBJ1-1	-	CASSRLRQPNTEAFF	TGTGCCAGCAGCCGCCTGAGACAGCCAAACACTGAAGCTTTCTTT
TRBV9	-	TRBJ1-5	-	CASSAGQGQPQHF	TGTGCCAGCAGCGCAGGTCAGGGGCAGCCCCAGCATTTT
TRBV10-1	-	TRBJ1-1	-	CASRPVSGTEAFF	TGCGCCAGCAGGCCGGTCTCGGGGACTGAAGCTTTCTTT
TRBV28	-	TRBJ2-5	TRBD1	CASSLSTGGGVETQYF	TGTGCCAGCAGTTTATCGACAGGGGGAGGGGTAGAGACCCAGTACTTC
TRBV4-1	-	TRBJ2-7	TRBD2	CASSQSSGSTRNYEQYF	TGCGCCAGCAGCCAGTCTAGCGGGAGTACCCGCAACTACGAGCAGTACTTC
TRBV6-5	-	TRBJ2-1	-	CASTPRANRMNEQFF	TGTGCCAGCACGCCTCGGGCCAATAGAATGAATGAGCAGTTCTTC
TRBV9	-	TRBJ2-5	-	CASSVGGAEETQYF	TGTGCCAGCAGCGTAGGGGGGGCCGAAGAGACCCAGTACTTC
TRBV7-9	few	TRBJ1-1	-	CASSFSDANEAFF	TGTGCCAGCAGCTTCTCCGACGCGAATGAAGCTTTCTTT